Sequencing of this T cell receptor beta chain was carried out in a study of cytomegalovirus exposure and HLA in healthy donors. Overall study context: Earlier sequencing of 150 million to 200 million T cells yielded nearly 120 million unique TCR beta sequences. Broader study findings: The productive fraction for most TCR beta V segments was about 87% or about 30% in an earlier analysis. In a later analysis, CMV-associated beta chains were mostly HLA-associated, it appeared. Later, TCR association rates were found to vary by HLA locus, highest for DRB1 and lowest for HLA-C.

CDR1 is SGHNT and CDR2 is YYREEE in the germline V gene (reference sequence). V was clipped by 4 bases and J by 0 bases, with 20 bases between them. The CDR3 has 18 residues. As to this clone: Antigen unknown.

Primers: 60 Vbeta forward and 13 Jbeta reverse. Some clones are missing from TCRdb's copy, which holds only in-frame ones; the method was immunoSEQ multiplex PCR. The sample has approximately 120,000 clones, roughly 66% seen once. The receptor was isolated from a man in his fifties or sixties in good health and CMV-seropositive. Sequencing input: PBMCs. The rearrangement joins TRBV5-4 to TRBJ1-5; the D gene is possibly TRBD1 (5 bases). This CDR3 reads CASSLGLERVYSNQPQHF. DNA of the CDR3: TGTGCCAGCAGCCTGGGGCTCGAGCGGGTATATAGCAATCAGCCCCAGCATTTT.